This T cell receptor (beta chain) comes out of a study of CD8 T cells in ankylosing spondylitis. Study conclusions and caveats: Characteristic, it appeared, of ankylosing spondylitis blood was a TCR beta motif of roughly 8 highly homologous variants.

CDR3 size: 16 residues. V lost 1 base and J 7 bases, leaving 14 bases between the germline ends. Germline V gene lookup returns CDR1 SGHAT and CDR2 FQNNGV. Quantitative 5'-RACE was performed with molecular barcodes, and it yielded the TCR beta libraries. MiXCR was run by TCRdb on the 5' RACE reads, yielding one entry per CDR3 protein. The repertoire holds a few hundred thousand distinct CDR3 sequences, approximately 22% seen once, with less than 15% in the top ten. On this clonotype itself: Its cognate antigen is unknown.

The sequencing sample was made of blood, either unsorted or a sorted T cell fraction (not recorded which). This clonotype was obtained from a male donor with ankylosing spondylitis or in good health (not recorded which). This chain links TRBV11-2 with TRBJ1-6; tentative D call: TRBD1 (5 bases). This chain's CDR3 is CASSLGAGSWNSPLHF. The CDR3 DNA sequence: TGTGCCAGCAGCTTAGGGGCAGGGAGTTGGAATTCACCCCTCCACTTT. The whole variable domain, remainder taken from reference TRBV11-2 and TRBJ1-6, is EAGVAQSPRYKIIEKRQSVAFWCNPISGHATLYWYQQILGQGPKLLIQFQNNGVVDDSQLPKDRFSAERLKGVDSTLKIQPAKLEDSAVYLCASSLGAGSWNSPLHFGNGTRLTVT.